This paragraph reports one TCR beta chain. Participants were aged about 18 to 90 years, lived in about 26 US areas, and enrolled virtually. Participant reports of clinical history set cohort assignment. The data derive from a study of blood T cell repertoires in COVID-19. Authors' processing steps: Amplification of reference gene primers provided the estimated nucleated cell counts. TCRdb keeps only in-frame clones here, not all; method: immunoSEQ multiplex PCR. The V and J calls and clone size come from that table; D and trimming were worked out from the DNA. The sample contains a few hundred thousand clones, roughly 80% of which appear only once. With V trimmed by 4 bases and J by 8 bases, 4 bases remained unmatched. Germline CDR1 reads LNHNV; CDR2 reads YYDKDF (reference sequence). The CDR3 loop spans 12 amino acids.

This receptor was obtained from a woman between 45 and 60 years old who had recovered from COVID-19. Sequences were obtained from PBMCs or T cells enriched from blood (not recorded which). The V and J genes are TRBV15 and TRBJ1-2; 7 nucleotides agree with TRBD1. The CDR3 DNA is TGTGCCACCAGCACTAACAGGGGCGGCTACACCTTC. This translates into CATSTNRGGYTF.